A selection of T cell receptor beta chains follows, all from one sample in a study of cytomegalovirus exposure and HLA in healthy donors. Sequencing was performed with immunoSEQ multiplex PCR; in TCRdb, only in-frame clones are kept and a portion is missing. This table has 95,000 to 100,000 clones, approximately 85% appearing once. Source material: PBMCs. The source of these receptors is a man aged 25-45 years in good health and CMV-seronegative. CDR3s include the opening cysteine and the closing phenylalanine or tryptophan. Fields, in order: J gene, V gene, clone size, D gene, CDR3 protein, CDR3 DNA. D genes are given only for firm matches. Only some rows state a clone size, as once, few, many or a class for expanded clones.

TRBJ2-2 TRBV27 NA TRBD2 CASTGLAGSNTGELFF TGTGCCAGCACGGGACTAGCGGGATCGAACACCGGGGAGCTGTTTTTT
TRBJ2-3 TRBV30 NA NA CAWSAPDTARTDTQYF TGTGCCTGGAGTGCTCCAGACACTGCTCGCACAGATACGCAGTATTTT
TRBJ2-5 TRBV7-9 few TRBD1 CASSLAGRDSQETQYF TGTGCCAGCAGCTTAGCGGGTCGGGACAGCCAAGAGACCCAGTACTTC
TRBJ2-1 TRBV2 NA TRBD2 CASRSSGGDGQFF TGTGCCAGCAGGTCTAGCGGGGGGGACGGGCAGTTCTTC
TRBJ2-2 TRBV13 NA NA CASSFDTRNTGELFF TGTGCCAGCAGCTTCGACACCCGAAACACCGGGGAGCTGTTTTTT
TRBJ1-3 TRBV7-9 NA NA CASSVTGGGNTIYF TGTGCCAGCAGCGTAACGGGGGGTGGAAACACCATATATTTT
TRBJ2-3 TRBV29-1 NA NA CSVVQGPQGDTQYF TGCAGCGTTGTCCAAGGACCCCAGGGGGATACGCAGTATTTT
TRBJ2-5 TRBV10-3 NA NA CAIKGQQGETQYF TGTGCCATCAAGGGGCAGCAGGGAGAGACCCAGTACTTC
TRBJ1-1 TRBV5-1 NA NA CASSQTPGTEAFF TGCGCCAGCAGCCAAACACCGGGGACTGAAGCTTTCTTT
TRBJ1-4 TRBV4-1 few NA CASSQHVAETTNEKLFF TGCGCCAGCAGCCAACATGTGGCAGAAACAACTAATGAAAAACTGTTTTTT
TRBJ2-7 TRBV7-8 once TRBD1 CASSSRGQGETYEQYF TGTGCCAGCAGCTCAAGGGGGCAGGGAGAGACCTACGAGCAGTACTTC
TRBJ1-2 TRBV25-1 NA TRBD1 CASQRTGVAYGYTF TGTGCCAGTCAAAGGACAGGGGTTGCATATGGCTACACCTTC
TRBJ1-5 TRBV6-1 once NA CASSEWQSNQPQHF TGTGCCAGCAGTGAATGGCAGTCCAATCAGCCCCAGCATTTT
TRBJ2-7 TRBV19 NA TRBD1 CATNPDRGFTYEQYF TGTGCCACCAACCCTGACAGGGGGTTTACTTACGAGCAGTACTTC
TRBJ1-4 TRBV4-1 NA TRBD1 CASSEGTVGEKLFF TGCGCCAGCAGCGAAGGGACAGTGGGTGAAAAACTGTTTTTT
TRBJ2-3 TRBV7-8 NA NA CASRQKDTQYF TGTGCCAGCAGACAAAAAGATACGCAGTATTTT
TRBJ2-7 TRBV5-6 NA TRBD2 CASSLLRGRLRHEQYF TGTGCCAGCAGCTTGCTACGCGGGAGGCTGAGACACGAGCAGTACTTC
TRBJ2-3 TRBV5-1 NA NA CASSFAISGDSTDTQYF TGCGCCAGCAGCTTCGCTATTAGCGGAGATAGCACAGATACGCAGTATTTT
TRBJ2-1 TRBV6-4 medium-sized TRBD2 CASSDSSGGANEQFF TGTGCCAGCAGTGACTCTAGCGGGGGGGCCAATGAGCAGTTCTTC
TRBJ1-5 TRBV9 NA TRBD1 CASSLGQVGQPQHF TGTGCCAGCAGCCTAGGACAGGTGGGTCAGCCCCAGCATTTT
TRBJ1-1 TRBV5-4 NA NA CASSVQGTEAFF TGTGCCAGCAGCGTACAGGGCACTGAAGCTTTCTTT
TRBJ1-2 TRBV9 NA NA CASSVDGGARYGYTF TGTGCCAGCAGCGTAGATGGGGGGGCGAGGTATGGCTACACCTTC
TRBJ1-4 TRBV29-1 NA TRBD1 CSVAGTGDEKLFF TGCAGCGTAGCCGGGACAGGGGATGAAAAACTGTTTTTT
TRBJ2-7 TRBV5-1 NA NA CASSLDRHPDEQYF TGCGCCAGCAGCTTGGACAGGCACCCCGACGAGCAGTACTTC
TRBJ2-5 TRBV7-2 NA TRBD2 CASSFQRGGRETQYF TGTGCCAGCAGCTTCCAGCGGGGGGGCCGGGAGACCCAGTACTTC
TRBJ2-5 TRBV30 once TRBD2 CAWTPQRGGHNKETQYF TGTGCCTGGACCCCCCAGCGGGGGGGCCACAACAAAGAGACCCAGTACTTC
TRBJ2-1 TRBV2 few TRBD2 CASSLTSGTDEQFF TGTGCCAGCAGCCTGACTAGCGGGACGGATGAGCAGTTCTTC
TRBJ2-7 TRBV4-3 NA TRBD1 CASSFGTGLAYEQYF TGCGCCAGCAGCTTTGGGACAGGCCTAGCCTACGAGCAGTACTTC
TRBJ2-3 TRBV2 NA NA CASSSNSRTQYF TGTGCCAGCAGTTCCAACTCACGTACGCAGTATTTT
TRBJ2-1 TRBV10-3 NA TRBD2 CAIHTGLAGLDEQFF TGTGCCATCCATACCGGGCTAGCGGGTCTCGATGAGCAGTTCTTC
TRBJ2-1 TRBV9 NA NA CASSGGPRDEQFF TGTGCCAGCAGCGGCGGTCCGAGGGATGAGCAGTTCTTC
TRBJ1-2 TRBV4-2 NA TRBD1 CASGRQGTYGYTF TGTGCCAGCGGACGACAGGGGACCTATGGCTACACCTTC
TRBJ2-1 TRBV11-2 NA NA CASSLDPSTYNEQFF TGTGCCAGCAGCTTAGATCCGTCTACCTACAATGAGCAGTTCTTC
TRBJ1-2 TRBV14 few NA CASSLFGEGDYGYTF TGTGCCAGCAGCCTTTTTGGCGAGGGTGACTATGGCTACACCTTC
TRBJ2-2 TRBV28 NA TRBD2 CATRWGLAGEGELFF TGTGCCACCAGATGGGGACTAGCGGGGGAGGGGGAGCTGTTTTTT
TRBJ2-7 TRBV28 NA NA CASSTPSGQGTYEQYF TGTGCCAGCAGTACCCCATCGGGCCAGGGCACCTACGAGCAGTACTTC
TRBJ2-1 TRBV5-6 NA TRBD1 CASKMTGGAEQFF TGTGCCAGCAAGATGACAGGGGGGGCTGAGCAGTTCTTC
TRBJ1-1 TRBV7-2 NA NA CASQLGGLMNTEAFF TGTGCCAGCCAGTTGGGGGGGCTAATGAACACTGAAGCTTTCTTT
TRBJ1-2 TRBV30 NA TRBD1 CAHQVDRGGGYTF TGTGCCCACCAAGTGGACAGGGGTGGCGGCTACACCTTC
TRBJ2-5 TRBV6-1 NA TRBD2 CASSEVDSGGRETQYF TGTGCCAGCAGTGAAGTTGACAGCGGGGGACGGGAGACCCAGTACTTC
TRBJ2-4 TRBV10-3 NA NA CAISDQSRQEKNIQYF TGTGCCATCAGTGACCAATCAAGACAGGAAAAAAACATTCAGTACTTC
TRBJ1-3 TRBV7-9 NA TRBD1 CASSSLGQGRNTIYF TGTGCCAGCAGCAGCTTGGGACAGGGAAGAAACACCATATATTTT
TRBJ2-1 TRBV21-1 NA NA CASSSRDRYNEQFF TGTGCCAGCAGCTCCCGGGACAGATACAATGAGCAGTTCTTC
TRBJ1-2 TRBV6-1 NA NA CASRGNLGGDYGYTF TGTGCCAGCAGGGGAAACTTGGGGGGGGATTATGGCTACACCTTC
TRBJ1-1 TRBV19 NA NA CASSVPGERTEAFF TGTGCCAGTAGTGTTCCGGGAGAACGGACTGAAGCTTTCTTT
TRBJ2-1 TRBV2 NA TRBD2 CASRTAGGAWNEQFF TGTGCCAGCAGAACCGCGGGGGGGGCTTGGAATGAGCAGTTCTTC
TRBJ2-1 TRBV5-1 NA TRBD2 CASSPTSGSQNEQFF TGCGCCAGCAGCCCGACTAGCGGGAGTCAAAATGAGCAGTTCTTC